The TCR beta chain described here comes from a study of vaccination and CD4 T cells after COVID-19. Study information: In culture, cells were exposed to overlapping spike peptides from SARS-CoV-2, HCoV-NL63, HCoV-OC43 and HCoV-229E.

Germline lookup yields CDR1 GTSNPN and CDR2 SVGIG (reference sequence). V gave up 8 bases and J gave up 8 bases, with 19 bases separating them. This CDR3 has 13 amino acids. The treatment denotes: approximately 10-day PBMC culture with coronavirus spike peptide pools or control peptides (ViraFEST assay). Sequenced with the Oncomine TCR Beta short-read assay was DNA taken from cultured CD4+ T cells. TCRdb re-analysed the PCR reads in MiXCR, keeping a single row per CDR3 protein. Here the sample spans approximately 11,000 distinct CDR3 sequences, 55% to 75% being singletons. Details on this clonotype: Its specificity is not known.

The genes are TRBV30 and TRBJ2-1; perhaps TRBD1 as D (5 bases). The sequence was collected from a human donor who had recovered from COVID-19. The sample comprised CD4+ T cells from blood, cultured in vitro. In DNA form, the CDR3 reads TGTGCCAGCAGCTTGGGGCCTCGGTATGAGCAGTTCTTC. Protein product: CASSLGPRYEQFF.